This T cell receptor beta chain was sequenced in a study of shared clonotypes between healthy human individuals. Study-level findings and limits: A handful of donors shared around 5.1% of their naive CD4 clonotypes.

About this clone: The antigen remains unidentified.

Method: immunoSEQ multiplex PCR; TCRdb's copy keeps in-frame clones and lacks some. The sample has over 400,000 clones, approximately 95% seen once. V lost 0 bases, J lost 3 bases, and 12 bases lay in between. The CDR3 is made up of 16 amino acids. Germline CDR1 SGHRS, CDR2 YFSETQ. The genes are TRBV5-1 and TRBJ2-2; no firm D call. The TCR sequence derives from a woman aged 30 to 39 in good health. The sample comprised naive CD4+ T cells sorted from blood. Regarding subset: CD45RA+ positively selected. CDR3 sequence reads: CASSLVSRIDTGELFF. The CDR3 nucleotides read TGCGCCAGCAGCTTGGTGAGCAGAATAGACACCGGGGAGCTGTTTTTT.